Sequencing of this T cell receptor (beta chain) was carried out in a study of T cell responses to AZD1222 COVID-19 vaccine. Study observations and caveats: None of the repertoires were sampled until the peak T cell response had passed.

The method was immunoSEQ multiplex PCR; TCRdb's version includes in-frame clones alone and lacks a portion of them. In the table there are about 140,000 clones, approximately 86% of which are singletons. Concerning this clone itself: Its antigen is not known.

This TCR was recovered from an adult who received the AZD1222 COVID-19 vaccine. This material consisted of peripheral blood, taken 28 days after the second AZD1222 dose.

CDR3 protein: CASKDLQETQYF. The CDR3 DNA reads TGTGCCAGCAAGGATTTACAAGAGACCCAGTACTTC. The genes are TRBV2 and TRBJ2-5, with unresolved D. The CDR3 consists of 12 residues. Trimming cost V 7 bases and J 2 bases, with 8 bases left between them. CDR1 SNHLY and CDR2 FYNNEI come from the germline V gene.